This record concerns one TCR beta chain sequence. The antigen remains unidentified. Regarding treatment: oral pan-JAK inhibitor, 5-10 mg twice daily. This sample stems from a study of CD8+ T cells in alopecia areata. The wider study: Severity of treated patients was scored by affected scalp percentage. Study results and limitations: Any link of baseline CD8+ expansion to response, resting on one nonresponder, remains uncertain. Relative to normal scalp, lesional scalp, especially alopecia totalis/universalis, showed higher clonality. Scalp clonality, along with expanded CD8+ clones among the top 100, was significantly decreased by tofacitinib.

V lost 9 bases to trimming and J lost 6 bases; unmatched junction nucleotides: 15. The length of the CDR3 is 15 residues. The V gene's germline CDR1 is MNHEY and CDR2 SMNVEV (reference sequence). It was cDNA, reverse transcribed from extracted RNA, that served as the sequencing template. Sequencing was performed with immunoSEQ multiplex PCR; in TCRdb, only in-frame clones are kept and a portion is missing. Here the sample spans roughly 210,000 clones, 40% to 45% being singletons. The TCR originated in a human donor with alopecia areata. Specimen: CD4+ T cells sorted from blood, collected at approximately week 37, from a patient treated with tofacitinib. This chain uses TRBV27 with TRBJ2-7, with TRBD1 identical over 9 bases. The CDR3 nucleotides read TGTGCCAGTTGTAGGGACAGGGCGACAGGGTGCGAGCAGTACTTC. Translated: CASCRDRATGCEQYF.